The table lists the clone carrying this T cell receptor beta chain with a few counts. The antigen is not known. The data are from a study of T cell repertoires in cytomegalovirus infection. This CDR3 comprises 14 residues. Trimming pared 8 bases from V and 4 bases from J, leaving 17 bases between. From germline, CDR1 is ENHRY and CDR2 SYGVKD. TCRdb reprocessed the reads via MiXCR and lists one record per CDR3 protein. The sample has about a million distinct CDR3 sequences; 31% are singletons. The sequenced sample was cultured CD8+ T cells from PBMCs, obtained from culture after CMV antigen stimulation. V is TRBV10-3 and J is TRBJ1-2; D is perhaps TRBD1 (6 bases). This sequence originates from a human donor in good health (CMV status not recorded). Some clones in this sample may be carry-over from other donors' samples. The CDR3 loop is CAIRTGTRGYGYTF. CDR3 bases: TGTGCCATCCGAACCGGGACCAGGGGCTATGGCTACACCTTC.